The clone carrying this TCR beta chain was observed once. Looked up from germline, CDR1 is SGHVS and CDR2 is FQNEAQ. V lost 4 bases and J lost 6; bases outside the gene matches: 8. This CDR3 has 15 amino acids. Libraries were prepared by immunoSEQ multiplex PCR; TCRdb keeps only in-frame clonotypes and omits some of them. The profile covers about 260,000 clones, with 91% appearing a single time and approximately 2.7% taken by the ten largest. The sample belongs to a study of blood T cell repertoires in COVID-19. Allocation to cohorts depended on clinical history reported by the participants. The gene calls are TRBV7-8 and TRBJ2-7; 11 bases map to TRBD2. The receptor's source is a man between 40 and 49 years old who had been exposed to COVID-19. What was sequenced was PBMCs or T cells enriched from blood (not recorded which). The CDR3: CASSSLTSGRAEQYF. The DNA of the CDR3 is TGTGCCAGCAGCTCACTTACTAGCGGGAGAGCCGAGCAGTACTTC.